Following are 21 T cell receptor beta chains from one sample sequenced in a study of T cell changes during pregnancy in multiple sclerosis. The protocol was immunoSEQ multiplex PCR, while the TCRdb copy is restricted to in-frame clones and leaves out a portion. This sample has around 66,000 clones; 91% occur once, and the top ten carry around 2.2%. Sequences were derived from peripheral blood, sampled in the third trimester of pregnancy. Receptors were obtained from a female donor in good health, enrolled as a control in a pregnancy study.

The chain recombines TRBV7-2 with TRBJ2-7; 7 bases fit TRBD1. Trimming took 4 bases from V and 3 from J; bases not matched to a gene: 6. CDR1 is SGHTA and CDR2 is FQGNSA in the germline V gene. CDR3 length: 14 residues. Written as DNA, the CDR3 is TGTGCCAGCAGCTCCAGATCAGGGGGCTACGAGCAGTACTTC. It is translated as CASSSRSGGYEQYF.

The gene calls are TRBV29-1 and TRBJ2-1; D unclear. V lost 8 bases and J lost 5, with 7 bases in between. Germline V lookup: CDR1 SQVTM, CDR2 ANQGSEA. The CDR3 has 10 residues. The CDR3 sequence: CSTSDNEQFF. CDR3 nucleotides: TGCAGCACCTCGGACAATGAGCAGTTCTTC.

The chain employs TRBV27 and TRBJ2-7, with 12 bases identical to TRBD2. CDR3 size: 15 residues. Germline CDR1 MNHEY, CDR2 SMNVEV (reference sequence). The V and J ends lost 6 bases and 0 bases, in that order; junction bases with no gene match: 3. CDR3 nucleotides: TGTGCCAGCAGCCGGGGACTAGCGGGCTCCTACGAGCAGTACTTC. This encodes CASSRGLAGSYEQYF.

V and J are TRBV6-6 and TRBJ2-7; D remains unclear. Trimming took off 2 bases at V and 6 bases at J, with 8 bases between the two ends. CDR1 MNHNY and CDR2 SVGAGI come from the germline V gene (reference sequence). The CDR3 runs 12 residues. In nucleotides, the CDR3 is TGTGCCAGCAGTTACACCATGAGCGAGCAGTACTTC. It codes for CASSYTMSEQYF.

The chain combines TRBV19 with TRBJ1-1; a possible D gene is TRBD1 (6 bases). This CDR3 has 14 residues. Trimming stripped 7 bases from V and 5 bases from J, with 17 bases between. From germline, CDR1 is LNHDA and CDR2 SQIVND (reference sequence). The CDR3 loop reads CASMRDIWGTEAFF. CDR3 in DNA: TGTGCCAGTATGAGGGACATCTGGGGGACTGAAGCTTTCTTT.

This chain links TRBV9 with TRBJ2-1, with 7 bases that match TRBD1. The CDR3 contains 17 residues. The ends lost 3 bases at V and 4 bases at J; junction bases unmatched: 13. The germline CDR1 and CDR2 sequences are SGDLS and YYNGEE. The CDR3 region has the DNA TGTGCCAGCAGCGCCACGGACAGGACAACCAATTACAATGAGCAGTTCTTC. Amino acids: CASSATDRTTNYNEQFF.

Here the CDR3 DNA reads TGTGCCAGCAGGGGATACCGGGGAGCGAAAAGAGAGACCCAGTACTTC. This translates into CASRGYRGAKRETQYF. The V and J genes are TRBV5-6 and TRBJ2-5, with a possible D match to TRBD2 (5 bases). Germline V CDR1 and CDR2: SGHDT, YYEEEE. Trimming stripped 5 bases from V and 4 bases from J, with 21 bases between. CDR3 length: 16 amino acids.

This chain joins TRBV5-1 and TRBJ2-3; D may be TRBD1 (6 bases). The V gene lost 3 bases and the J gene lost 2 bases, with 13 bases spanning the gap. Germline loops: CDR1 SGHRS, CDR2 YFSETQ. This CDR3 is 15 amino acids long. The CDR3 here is CASSSGQYATDTQYF. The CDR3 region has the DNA TGCGCCAGCAGCTCCGGACAGTATGCCACAGATACGCAGTATTTT.

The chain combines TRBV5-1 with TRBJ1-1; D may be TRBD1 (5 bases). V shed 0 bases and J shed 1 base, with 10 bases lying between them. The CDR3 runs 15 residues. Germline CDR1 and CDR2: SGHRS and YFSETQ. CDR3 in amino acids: CASSLARDSNTEAFF. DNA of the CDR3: TGCGCCAGCAGCTTGGCGAGGGACTCGAACACTGAAGCTTTCTTT.

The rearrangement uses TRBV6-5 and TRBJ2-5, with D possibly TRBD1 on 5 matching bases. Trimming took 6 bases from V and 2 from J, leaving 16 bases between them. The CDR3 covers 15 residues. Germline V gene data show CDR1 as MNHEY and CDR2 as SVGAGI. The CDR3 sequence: CASSRRGHRQETQYF. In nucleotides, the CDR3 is TGTGCCAGCAGCCGAAGGGGCCATAGACAAGAGACCCAGTACTTC.

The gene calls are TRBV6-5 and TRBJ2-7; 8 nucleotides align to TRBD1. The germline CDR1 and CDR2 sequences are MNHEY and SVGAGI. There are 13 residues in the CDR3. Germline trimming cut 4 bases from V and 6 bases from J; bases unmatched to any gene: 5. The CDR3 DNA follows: TGTGCCAGCAGTTCCGACAGGGGTCTCGAGCAGTACTTC. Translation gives CASSSDRGLEQYF.

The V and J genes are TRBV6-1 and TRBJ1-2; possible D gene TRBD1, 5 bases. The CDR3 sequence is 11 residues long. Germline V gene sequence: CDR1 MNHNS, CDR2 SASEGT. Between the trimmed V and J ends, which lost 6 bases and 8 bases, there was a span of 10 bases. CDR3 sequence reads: CASRGEVGYTF. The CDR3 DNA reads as TGTGCCAGCAGAGGGGAGGTGGGCTACACCTTC.

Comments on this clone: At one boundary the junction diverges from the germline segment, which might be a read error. CDR3 region: CASSLGLAEEQYF. The CDR3 nucleotides are TGTGCTAGCAGCCTCGGACTAGCTGAAGAGCAGTACTTC. The chain employs TRBV7-7 and TRBJ2-7; 8 positions match TRBD2. The CDR3 covers 13 residues. CDR1 is SSHAT, CDR2 FNYEAQ, per germline (reference sequence).

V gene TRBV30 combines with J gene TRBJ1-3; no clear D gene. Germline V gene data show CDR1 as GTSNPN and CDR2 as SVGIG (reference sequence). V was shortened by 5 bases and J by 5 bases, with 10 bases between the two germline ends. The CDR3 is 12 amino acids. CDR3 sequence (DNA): TGTGCCTGGGAGGCTTTGAGAAACACCATATATTTT. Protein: CAWEALRNTIYF.

DNA of the CDR3: TGTGCCTGGAGGTGGACAGTTAACTATGGCTACACCTTC. It codes for CAWRWTVNYGYTF. The chain combines TRBV30 with TRBJ1-2, with D perhaps TRBD1 (6 bases). Germline CDR1 GTSNPN, CDR2 SVGIG (reference sequence). This CDR3 contains 13 residues. V lost 3 bases and J lost 1, with 9 bases in between.

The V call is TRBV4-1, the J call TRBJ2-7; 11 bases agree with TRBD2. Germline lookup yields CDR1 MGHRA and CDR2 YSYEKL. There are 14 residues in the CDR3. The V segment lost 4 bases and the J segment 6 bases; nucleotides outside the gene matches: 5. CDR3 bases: TGCGCCAGCAGCCGACTAGCGGGGACGGGCGAGCAGTACTTC. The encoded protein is CASSRLAGTGEQYF.

The DNA for the CDR3 is TGCGCCAGCAGCCAAGAGGGGGCTAACACTGAAGCTTTCTTT. Amino acid sequence: CASSQEGANTEAFF. The chain employs TRBV4-1 and TRBJ1-1; a weak D match, TRBD1 (6 bases). V lost 0 bases to trimming and J lost 2 bases, with 7 bases between them. CDR1 is MGHRA and CDR2 is YSYEKL in the germline V gene. The CDR3 contains 14 residues.

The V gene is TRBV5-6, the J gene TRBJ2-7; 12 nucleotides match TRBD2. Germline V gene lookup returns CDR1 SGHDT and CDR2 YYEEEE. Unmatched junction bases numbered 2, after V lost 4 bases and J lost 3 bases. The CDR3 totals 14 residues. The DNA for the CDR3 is TGTGCCAGCAGCACGACTAGCGGGAGCTACGAGCAGTACTTC. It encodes CASSTTSGSYEQYF.

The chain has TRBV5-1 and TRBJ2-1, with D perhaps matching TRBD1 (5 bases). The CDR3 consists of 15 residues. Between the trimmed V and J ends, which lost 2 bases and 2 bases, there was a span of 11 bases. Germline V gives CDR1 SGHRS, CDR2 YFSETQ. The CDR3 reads CASSLQVSTYNEQFF. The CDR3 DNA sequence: TGCGCCAGCAGCTTACAGGTCTCCACCTACAATGAGCAGTTCTTC.

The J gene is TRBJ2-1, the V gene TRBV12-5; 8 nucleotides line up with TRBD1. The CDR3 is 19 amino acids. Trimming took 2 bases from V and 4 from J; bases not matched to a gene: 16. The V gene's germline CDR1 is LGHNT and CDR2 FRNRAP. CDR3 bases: TGTGCTAGTGGTTTGTCAACTACAGGGGGACTCCTGAAATACAATGAGCAGTTCTTC. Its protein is CASGLSTTGGLLKYNEQFF.

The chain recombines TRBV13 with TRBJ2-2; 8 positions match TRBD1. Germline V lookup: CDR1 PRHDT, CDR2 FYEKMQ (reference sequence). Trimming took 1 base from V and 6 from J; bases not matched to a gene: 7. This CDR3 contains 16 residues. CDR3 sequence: CASSLAGQGIPGELFF. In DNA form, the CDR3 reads TGTGCCAGCAGCTTAGCCGGACAGGGTATTCCCGGGGAGCTGTTTTTT.